What follows are 22 T cell receptor beta chains derived from one specimen sequenced in a study of blood T cell repertoires in COVID-19. Clones were read by immunoSEQ multiplex PCR, and TCRdb kept only the in-frame ones, dropping some. The sample has fewer than 250,000 clones, about four fifths seen once; the top ten hold 2.5% to 3%. The sequencing input was peripheral blood. These receptors came from a woman aged 40 to 50 with active or convalescent COVID-19.

Here the CDR3 reads CSARDIYGYTF. For the CDR3, the DNA is TGCAGTGCTAGAGATATCTATGGCTACACCTTC. This chain links TRBV20-1 with TRBJ1-2; D gene unclear. The CDR3 covers 11 residues. The germline V gene encodes CDR1 DFQATT and CDR2 SNEGSKA (reference sequence). V was clipped by 0 bases and J by 4 bases, with 3 bases between them.

The chain employs TRBV1 and TRBJ2-2; the tabulated D call, TRBD2, remains unverified against the DNA. TRBV1 is designated a pseudogene. This CDR3 spans 18 amino acids. CDR3 loop: CTSSQDGAGGRCTGELFF. The DNA of the CDR3 is TGCACCAGCAGCCAAGACGGAGCGGGGGGGCGCTGCACCGGGGAGCTGTTTTTT.

This rearrangement joins TRBV10-3 to TRBJ2-1, with TRBD1 as a possible D gene (6 bases). The V end was cut by 0 bases, the J end by 7 bases, with 10 bases between. The V gene's germline CDR1 is ENHRY and CDR2 SYGVKD. This CDR3 region has 14 residues. In DNA form, the CDR3 reads TGTGCCATCAGTGAGTCTGGCAGGGGTAATGAGCAGTTCTTC. Translation: CAISESGRGNEQFF.

This clone was recorded many times. The rearrangement links TRBV5-8 to TRBJ2-2, with 7 bases that match TRBD1. The CDR3 has 16 amino acids. The germline V gene encodes CDR1 SGHTS and CDR2 YDEGEE. V shed 3 bases and J 4 bases; nucleotides not matched to a gene: 9. CDR3 amino acids: CASSSMPGQTTGELFF. DNA of the CDR3: TGTGCCAGCAGCTCAATGCCGGGACAGACCACCGGGGAGCTGTTTTTT.

The V gene is TRBV5-6, the J gene TRBJ2-1; TRBD2 might be the D (5 bases). This CDR3 is 11 amino acids long. CDR1 and CDR2 from the germline V gene are SGHDT and YYEEEE. Trimming took 3 bases from V and 14 from J, leaving 12 bases between them. CDR3 in DNA: TGTGCCAGCAGCTCGCGCTCCGGGGAGTTCTTC. This sequence encodes CASSSRSGEFF. The full variable domain, with the rest looked up from reference TRBV5-6 and TRBJ2-1, is DAGVTQSPTHLIKTRGQQVTLRCSPKSGHDTVSWYQQALGQGPQFIFQYYEEEERQRGNFPDRFSGHQFPNYSSELNVNALLLGDSALYLCASSSRSGEFFGPGTRLTVL.

This clone was picked up one time. This sequence joins TRBV29-1 and TRBJ1-1, with no clear D. Trimming removed 1 base at V and 6 bases at J, with 12 bases between. This CDR3 comprises 13 residues. Germline assignment: CDR1 SQVTM and CDR2 ANQGSEA. The CDR3 reads CSVEGQATPEAFF. DNA of the CDR3: TGCAGCGTTGAAGGGCAGGCGACGCCTGAAGCTTTCTTT.

The V call is TRBV7-2, the J call TRBJ1-2, with D maybe TRBD1 (5 bases). The germline V gene encodes CDR1 SGHTA and CDR2 FQGNSA. This CDR3 has 15 amino acids. V lost 4 bases, J lost 3 bases, and 15 bases lay in between. CDR3 protein: CASSSSWGEDYGYTF. The CDR3 bases are TGTGCCAGCAGCTCCAGTTGGGGGGAAGACTATGGCTACACCTTC. Full variable domain (remainder filled in from reference TRBV7-2 and TRBJ1-2): GAGVSQSPSNKVTEKGKDVELRCDPISGHTALYWYRQSLGQGLEFLIYFQGNSAPDKSGLPSDRFSAERTGGSVSTLTIQRTQQEDSAVYLCASSSSWGEDYGYTFGSGTRLTVV.

The chain carries TRBV29-1 and TRBJ2-5; 8 nucleotides agree with TRBD1. The CDR3 sequence is 13 residues long. The germline V gene encodes CDR1 SQVTM and CDR2 ANQGSEA. Unmatched junction bases numbered 8, after V lost 7 bases and J lost 4 bases. In DNA, the CDR3 is TGCAGCGCAGAGAAGACAGGGGCAGAGACCCAGTACTTC. Encoded protein: CSAEKTGAETQYF.

V usage is TRBV7-9 and J usage is TRBJ2-5; 10 bases line up with TRBD2. The length of the CDR3 is 17 residues. Germline V gives CDR1 SEHNR, CDR2 FQNEAQ (reference sequence). The V segment lost 8 bases and the J segment 5 bases; nucleotides outside the gene matches: 17. This chain's CDR3 is CASDGGLAGATRETQYF. Here the CDR3 DNA reads TGTGCCAGCGACGGGGGCCTAGCGGGAGCCACCAGGGAGACCCAGTACTTC.

The chain recombines TRBV29-1 with TRBJ2-7, with 8 bases that match TRBD1. Trimming cost V 4 bases and J 3 bases; bases outside gene matches: 8. Germline V gene lookup returns CDR1 SQVTM and CDR2 ANQGSEA. The CDR3 loop spans 14 amino acids. The DNA for the CDR3 is TGCAGCGTTGGAATCTCAACAGGGGGCTACGAGCAGTACTTC. This codes for CSVGISTGGYEQYF.

For the CDR3, the DNA is TGTGCCAGCAGCGTAAGCGCAGGGGGATGGACCAAAAACATTCAGTACTTC. Translated, it gives CASSVSAGGWTKNIQYF. The chain combines TRBV7-3 with TRBJ2-4; 7 bases line up with TRBD1. This CDR3 has 17 amino acids. V was pared by 5 bases and J by 2 bases, with 12 bases of the junction left unmatched. Germline values: CDR1 SGHTA, CDR2 FQGTGA.

This clone was seen once. V is TRBV11-2 and J is TRBJ1-4, with 12 bases lining up with TRBD1. Germline trimming cut 1 base from V and 14 bases from J; bases unmatched to any gene: 8. The CDR3 spans 15 residues. The germline V gene encodes CDR1 SGHAT and CDR2 FQNNGV. The CDR3 spells CASSLVGDRGRGLFF. In DNA form, the CDR3 reads TGTGCCAGCAGCTTAGTTGGGGACAGGGGGCGAGGGCTGTTTTTT.

The chain uses TRBV29-1 and TRBJ2-3; 7 bases are a match to TRBD2. This CDR3 is built from 14 residues. The V and J ends lost 5 bases and 0 bases, in that order; junction bases with no gene match: 5. Germline CDR1 is SQVTM and CDR2 is ANQGSEA. This CDR3 reads CSVKSGTSTDTQYF. DNA for the CDR3: TGCAGCGTTAAAAGCGGGACTAGCACAGATACGCAGTATTTT.

The chain uses TRBV24-1 and TRBJ1-2; 7 positions match TRBD1. Per germline, CDR1 KGHDR and CDR2 SFDVKD. This CDR3 is 11 amino acids long. V lost 5 bases to trimming and J lost 8 bases; unmatched junction nucleotides: 1. The CDR3 protein is CATSGQGGYTF. CDR3 nucleotides: TGTGCCACCAGTGGACAGGGCGGCTACACCTTC.

This clone was recorded a few times. The chain combines TRBV6-2 or TRBV6-3 with TRBJ2-3; D is uncertain. Looked up from germline, CDR1 is MNHEY and CDR2 is SVGEGT. CDR3 length equals 14 residues. Deletions cut 5 bases from V and 6 bases from J, with 15 bases between. The CDR3 protein is CASSRLALGDTQYF. CDR3 sequence (DNA): TGTGCCAGCAGTCGACTCGCCCTCGGCGATACGCAGTATTTT.

The V gene is TRBV28, the J gene TRBJ1-1; D is undetermined. Germline V CDR1 and CDR2: MDHEN, SYDVKM. The CDR3 sequence is 16 residues long. V lost 5 bases and J lost 1, with 17 bases in between. CDR3 residues: CASSEAGRRANTEAFF. Here the CDR3 DNA reads TGTGCCAGCAGTGAGGCCGGACGGCGGGCGAACACTGAAGCTTTCTTT.

This clone was picked up one time. This sequence joins TRBV5-8 and TRBJ1-5; D gene ambiguous. CDR3 size: 13 residues. Trimming shortened V by 3 bases and J by 6 bases, and 10 bases separated the two germline ends. From germline, CDR1 is SGHTS and CDR2 YDEGEE. CDR3 sequence (DNA): TGTGCCAGCAGCTCCCGGGGTGGTCAGCCCCAGCATTTT. Translation gives CASSSRGGQPQHF. The full variable domain, rest sourced from reference TRBV5-8 and TRBJ1-5, is EAGVTQSPTHLIKTRGQQATLRCSPISGHTSVYWYQQALGLGLQFLLWYDEGEERNRGNFPPRFSGRQFPNYSSELNVNALELEDSALYLCASSSRGGQPQHFGDGTRLSIL.

This clone has just a few counts. The chain joins TRBV6-5 to TRBJ1-4; TRBD1 matches at 12 bases. The CDR3 contains 15 residues. Germline V gene data show CDR1 as MNHEY and CDR2 as SVGAGI. V shed 9 bases, J shed 5 bases, and the junction held 7 bases outside the gene matches. Here the CDR3 DNA reads TGTGCCAGTTCGGGGGGGACAGGGGGCAATGAAAAACTGTTTTTT. This translates into CASSGGTGGNEKLFF.

This clone was recorded only once. The V gene is TRBV30, the J gene TRBJ1-3; tentative D call: TRBD1 (5 bases). The germline gives CDR1 GTSNPN, CDR2 SVGIG (reference sequence). The V gene lost 3 bases and the J gene lost 10 bases, with 16 bases spanning the gap. The CDR3 contains 13 residues. CDR3 DNA sequence: TGTGCCTGGAGGGAGGGCAGGGCCTTAACCATATATTTT. Translation gives CAWREGRALTIYF.

This sequence joins TRBV10-3 and TRBJ2-7; 8 nucleotides match TRBD2. CDR1 and CDR2 from the germline V gene are ENHRY and SYGVKD. The CDR3 runs to 13 residues. Trimming took 11 bases from V and 0 from J; bases not matched to a gene: 6. The DNA for the CDR3 is TGTGCCTCCGGGAGGGATCCCTCCTACGAGCAGTACTTC. This codes for CASGRDPSYEQYF.

The chain links TRBV7-3 to TRBJ1-5, with D possibly TRBD1 on 6 matching bases. The CDR3 is made up of 15 amino acids. Germline V gene data show CDR1 as SGHTA and CDR2 as FQGTGA. V shed 5 bases and J shed 4 bases, with 15 bases lying between them. CDR3 DNA sequence: TGTGCCAGCAGCCGAGATGTCAGGGGAAATCAGCCCCAGCATTTT. Residues: CASSRDVRGNQPQHF.

J is TRBJ2-2 and V is TRBV9; TRBD2 might be the D (6 bases). The ends were cut back, 5 bases at V and 5 bases at J, with 13 bases in the middle. The germline V gene has CDR1 SGDLS and CDR2 YYNGEE. This CDR3 contains 14 residues. CDR3 coding DNA: TGTGCCAGCAGGGAGGGTGGATTGACCGGGGAGCTGTTTTTT. This codes for CASREGGLTGELFF.